This TCR beta chain was sequenced for a study of blood T cell repertoires in COVID-19. For the study at large: Sites across the United States, Italy and Spain contributed samples from acute and convalescent COVID-19. The cDNA or gDNA used as material had been derived from T cells, B-cell-depleted T cells, or PBMCs.

Per germline, CDR1 SGHVS and CDR2 FNYEAQ. This CDR3 region has 16 residues. With V trimmed by 1 base and J by 2 bases, 6 bases remained unmatched. Authors' data handling: Estimates of nucleated cell counts were drawn from the amplification of reference gene primers. The table came from immunoSEQ multiplex PCR; TCRdb's copy has only in-frame clones and leaves some out. V, J and clone size are those of that table, while D and trimming were read from the DNA. The table includes 200,000 to 250,000 clones, roughly 86% detected once. On this clone: This specimen includes other DNA sequences encoding the same CDR3.

The chain is built from TRBV7-6 and TRBJ2-5, with 8 bases fitting TRBD2. The origin of this receptor is a woman in her 30s who had recovered from COVID-19. Sequenced sample: peripheral blood. The CDR3 loop is CASSLGSGGVQETQYF. The CDR3 DNA is TGTGCCAGCAGCTTAGGTTCCGGGGGGGTTCAAGAGACCCAGTACTTC.